The rows below give T cell receptor beta chains drawn from one sample of a study of human T cells and chemical hapten exposure. From the RACE reads, TCRdb called clonotypes with MiXCR, one entry per CDR3 protein. Of about 50,000 distinct CDR3 sequences in the sample, roughly 4% were seen once. The sequencing sample was made of whole blood. These receptors were obtained from a female donor in good health. Some clones in this sample may be carry-over from other donors' samples. The CDR3 runs from the conserved cysteine through the conserved F or W. The D gene is left open where the match is weak. Rows give clone size only sometimes, using once, few, many, or a class for an expanded clone.

. TRBJ1-4 many TRBV2 CASRSRSGDEKLFF TGTGCCAGCAGGTCAAGATCGGGGGACGAAAAACTGTTTTTT
. TRBJ2-1 . TRBV6-5 CASSAGTAGNEQFF TGTGCCAGCAGTGCGGGGACAGCCGGCAATGAGCAGTTCTTC
. TRBJ2-7 many TRBV20-1 CSAPSRRGRLDYEQYF TGCAGTGCCCCATCCAGGCGGGGCCGGTTGGACTACGAGCAGTACTTC
. TRBJ1-1 many TRBV5-1 CASSLNRNTEAFF TGCGCCAGCAGCTTGAACAGGAACACTGAAGCTTTCTTT
. TRBJ1-5 many TRBV5-6 CASSPVGGPQHF TGTGCCAGCAGCCCCGTTGGAGGGCCCCAGCATTTT
. TRBJ1-1 . TRBV6-6 CASSYRGAMGTEAFF TGTGCCAGCAGTTACCGGGGGGCGATGGGCACTGAAGCTTTCTTT
. TRBJ2-1 many TRBV7-9 CASSLGSNEQFF TGTGCCAGCAGCTTAGGGTCCAATGAGCAGTTCTTC
. TRBJ1-4 . TRBV7-2 CASSLAGTGNEKLFF TGTGCCAGCAGCTTAGCAGGGACGGGTAATGAAAAACTGTTTTTT
. TRBJ1-2 many TRBV12-3/TRBV12-4 CASSLYTARYGYTF TGTGCCAGCAGTTTATATACAGCCCGCTATGGCTACACCTTC
TRBD1 TRBJ2-5 many TRBV27 CASSSLWRPGGTQYF TGTGCCAGCAGTTCTCTATGGCGTCCAGGGGGGACCCAGTACTTC
TRBD2 TRBJ2-5 many TRBV20-1 CSAPRRVAGGVVETQYF TGCAGTGCCCCCCGGAGGGTAGCGGGGGGGGTGGTAGAGACCCAGTACTTC
TRBD2 TRBJ2-1 many TRBV2 CASSEVGREYNEQFF TGTGCCAGCAGTGAGGTAGGGAGGGAGTACAATGAGCAGTTCTTC
. TRBJ2-1 many TRBV6-2/TRBV6-3 CASSVPALGNEQFF TGTGCCAGCAGTGTGCCAGCTTTAGGCAATGAGCAGTTCTTC
. TRBJ2-7 few TRBV28 CASKPDWGTLSYEQYF TGTGCCAGCAAACCGGATTGGGGGACCCTATCCTACGAGCAGTACTTC
. TRBJ1-1 few TRBV10-3 CAISKEDRLGTEAFF TGTGCCATCAGTAAAGAGGACCGCCTTGGGACTGAAGCTTTCTTT
TRBD2 TRBJ2-3 many TRBV24-1 CATSESGAADTQYF TGTGCCACCAGTGAGAGCGGGGCCGCAGATACGCAGTATTTT
. TRBJ1-1 many TRBV29-1 CRSFSPGDTEAFF TGCAGATCTTTTAGCCCCGGAGACACTGAAGCTTTCTTT
. TRBJ2-3 many TRBV7-2 CASSLTTYSRIDTQYF TGTGCCAGCAGCCTAACGACCTACTCCCGGATAGATACGCAGTATTTT
TRBD1 TRBJ1-6 many TRBV5-1 CASSYTGDNSPLHF TGCGCCAGCAGCTACACAGGGGATAATTCACCCCTCCACTTT
. TRBJ1-1 many TRBV7-2 CASSLQGNMNTEAFF TGTGCCAGCAGCTTACAGGGAAACATGAACACTGAAGCTTTCTTT
TRBD2 TRBJ2-2 many TRBV12-3/TRBV12-4 CASTRGGGYTGELFF TGTGCCAGCACCCGGGGGGGGGGATACACCGGGGAGCTGTTTTTT
. TRBJ2-7 few TRBV20-1 CSVYSGARYEQYF TGCAGTGTTTATTCGGGGGCTAGGTACGAGCAGTACTTC
. TRBJ2-3 many TRBV5-1 CASSLIGDTSTDTQYF TGCGCCAGCAGCTTGATTGGGGACACAAGCACAGATACGCAGTATTTT
. TRBJ1-6 many TRBV6-6 CASSYSPKIYNSPLHF TGTGCCAGCAGTTACTCACCGAAAATCTATAATTCACCCCTCCACTTT
. TRBJ2-3 . TRBV7-2 CASSFNSVGTQYF TGTGCCAGCAGCTTTAACTCGGTTGGTACGCAGTATTTT
TRBD1 TRBJ1-1 many TRBV7-3 CASSLKGRGWTEAFF TGTGCCAGCAGCTTAAAAGGCAGGGGGTGGACTGAAGCTTTCTTT
TRBD2 TRBJ2-3 many TRBV4-3 CASSQGLAGTDTQYF TGCGCCAGCAGCCAGGGACTAGCCGGCACAGATACGCAGTATTTT
TRBD1 TRBJ1-2 many TRBV10-3 CAISRQGGGGYTF TGTGCCATCAGCAGACAGGGCGGCGGTGGCTACACCTTC